These T cell receptor beta chains were read from a single sample in a study of T cell responses to AZD1222 COVID-19 vaccine. The assay was immunoSEQ multiplex PCR, and TCRdb's table has in-frame clones only and misses some. The table includes more than 85,000 clones, approximately 86% detected once. The material sequenced was peripheral blood, taken on day 0 of AZD1222 vaccination. The receptors originated from an adult in good health. The CDR3 runs from the conserved cysteine through the conserved F or W.

TRBV4-3,TRBJ2-2,19,CASSQDIAIQGASVGELFF
TRBV7-2,TRBJ1-4,14,CASSLQGTNEKLFF
TRBV14,TRBJ2-4,13,CASSQGGTVIQYF
TRBV3-1/TRBV3-2,TRBJ1-2,14,CASSHGDRIYGYTF
TRBV5-1,TRBJ1-1,15,CASSPGGSRNTEAFF
TRBV13,TRBJ2-1,14,CASSLDVFGNEQFF
TRBV7-2,TRBJ2-2,16,CASTLLTGKKTGELFF
TRBV6-6,TRBJ1-5,16,CASNPRGGGSNQPQHF
TRBV9,TRBJ2-2,16,CASSVGPTSNTGELFF
TRBV6-5,TRBJ1-3,15,CASSGLGTLGNTIYF
TRBV29-1,TRBJ2-1,15,CSVLTTQLTRDEQFF
TRBV10-3,TRBJ1-5,14,CATSAQGSNQPQHF
TRBV2,TRBJ2-5,15,CASSVDTASIGTQYF
TRBV29-1,TRBJ2-7,13,CSVARGGGYEQYF
TRBV27,TRBJ2-1,12,CASSPPTNEQFF
TRBV7-2,TRBJ2-7,12,CASSIQGGEQYF
TRBV10-1,TRBJ1-2,15,CASTKDSLPNYGYTF
TRBV27,TRBJ2-7,13,CASSRQGSYEQYF
TRBV4-2,TRBJ2-3,16,CASSQYTSGGSDTQYF
TRBV24-1,TRBJ2-7,15,CATSDQDRGIAEQYF
TRBV5-4,TRBJ2-6,19,CASSRGSGTFTAGANVLTF
TRBV5-1,TRBJ2-2,15,CASSSLGQTTGELFF
TRBV18,TRBJ2-4,17,CASSPQDRGLAKNIQYF
TRBV6-5,TRBJ2-2,15,CASTDRVVDTGELFF
TRBV9,TRBJ1-2,15,CASSVGGGKGGGYTF
TRBV19,TRBJ1-2,12,CASSIQNYGYTF
TRBV13,TRBJ2-2,19,CASSLVSGDRKSNTGELFF
TRBV6-5,TRBJ2-7,11,CASQETYEQYF
TRBV2,TRBJ1-1,16,CASSDPAGRMNTEAFF
TRBV11-2,TRBJ1-2,14,CASSTQDSSYGYTF
TRBV5-1,TRBJ2-6,17,CASSWGHLNPGANVLTF
TRBV5-4,TRBJ2-7,15,CASSLVTGGGHEQYF
TRBV2,TRBJ2-1,14,CATQTAGGHNEQFF
TRBV5-5,TRBJ1-4,15,CASSLVGGSGEKLFF
TRBV6-5,TRBJ1-2,13,CASTPTVNYGYTF
TRBV5-1,TRBJ1-1,15,CASSLVTGWDTEAFF
TRBV25-1,TRBJ1-2,16,CASRSPVGYGLGGYTF
TRBV28,NA,13,CASINPTGMELFF
TRBV2,TRBJ2-5,15,CASSSGTAIQETQYF
TRBV12-3/TRBV12-4,TRBJ2-1,11,CASSLLLEQFF
TRBV6-5,TRBJ1-4,15,CASSARDREDEKLFF
TRBV29-1,TRBJ2-1,13,CSAAEGTNNEQFF
TRBV28,TRBJ1-6,18,CASTTGTPRSSYNSPLHF
TRBV19,TRBJ1-2,17,CASSTRQGPTLNYGYTF
TRBV27,TRBJ1-2,12,CASSFAGGGYTF
TRBV7-3,TRBJ2-1,13,CASSLTYRNEQFF
TRBV12-3/TRBV12-4,TRBJ1-5,13,CASRGDSNQPQHF
TRBV4-1,TRBJ1-6,14,CASSQDRVNSPLHF
TRBV5-1,TRBJ1-3,15,CASSLGPNSGNTIYF
TRBV10-3,TRBJ1-5,12,CATRGSNQPQHF
TRBV6-5,TRBJ2-7,14,CASSTTWRGHEQYF
TRBV5-4,TRBJ1-1,14,CASSLDRRNTEAFF
TRBV10-3,TRBJ1-3,14,CAISRGRNGNTIYF
TRBV7-2,TRBJ2-5,13,CASGRGSQETQYF
TRBV30,TRBJ2-7,14,CAWSPRPANYEQYF
TRBV11-1,TRBJ2-1,15,CASSSSGRPYNEQFF
TRBV29-1,TRBJ2-2,15,CSVPRDSSNTGELFF